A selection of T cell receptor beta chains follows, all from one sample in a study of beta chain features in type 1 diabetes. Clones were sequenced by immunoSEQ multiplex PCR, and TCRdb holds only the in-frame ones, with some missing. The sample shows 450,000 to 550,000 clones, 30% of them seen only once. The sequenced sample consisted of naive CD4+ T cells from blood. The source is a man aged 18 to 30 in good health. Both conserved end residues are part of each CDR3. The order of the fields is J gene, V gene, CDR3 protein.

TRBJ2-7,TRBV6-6,CASSQTSPQPYEQYF
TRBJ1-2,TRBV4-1,CASSPRPDYGYTF
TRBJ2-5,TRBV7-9,CASSLRIQTETQYF
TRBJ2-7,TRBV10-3,CAISGGGISYEQYF
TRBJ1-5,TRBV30,CAWSRGLGNQPQHF
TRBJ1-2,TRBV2,CASRIGSYGYTF
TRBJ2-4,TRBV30,CAWSRDRGQNIQYF
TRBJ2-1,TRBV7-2,CASSPWTGIYNEQFF
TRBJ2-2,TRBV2,CASRQGQNTGELFF
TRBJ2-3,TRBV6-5,CASGLAGAGTQYF
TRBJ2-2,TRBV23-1,CASSVIPGRSNTGELFF
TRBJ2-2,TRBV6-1,CASSAMTSPYTGELFF
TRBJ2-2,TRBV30,CAWSVSQGTGELFF
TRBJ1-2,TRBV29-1,CSAIRDGNNYGYTF
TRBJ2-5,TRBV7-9,CASSPLVGPGKTQYF
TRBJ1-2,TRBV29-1,CSVVMQGGYGYTF
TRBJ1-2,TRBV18,CASSPDRQGRGYTF
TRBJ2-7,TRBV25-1,CASSGGSYEQYF
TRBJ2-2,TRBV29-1,CSVAPGTGPNTGELFF
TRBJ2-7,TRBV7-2,CASSADWTSSYEQYF
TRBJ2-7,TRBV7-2,CASNLLASAYEQYF
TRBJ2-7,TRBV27,CASSATGRPYEQYF
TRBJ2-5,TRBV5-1,CASSTEWETQYF
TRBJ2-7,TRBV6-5,CASSQGTASSYEQYF
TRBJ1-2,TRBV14,CASSRQANYGYTF
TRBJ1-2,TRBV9,CASGPVERGYGYTF
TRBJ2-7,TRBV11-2,CASSLAYEQYF
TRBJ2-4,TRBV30,CAWSRLAKNIQYF
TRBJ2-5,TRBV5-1,CASSLVPPETQYF
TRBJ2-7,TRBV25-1,CASSEHPTEQYF
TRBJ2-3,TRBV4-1,CASSQVAVKADTQYF
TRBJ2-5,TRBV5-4,CASSLRLYQETQYF
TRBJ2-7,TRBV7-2,CASRTSGTYEQYF
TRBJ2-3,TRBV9,CASSVDRGGTDTQYF
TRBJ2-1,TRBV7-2,CASINSVRAYNEQFF
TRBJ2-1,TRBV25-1,CASSPPPGQGPNEQFF
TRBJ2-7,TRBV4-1,CASSQDQGPSYEQYF
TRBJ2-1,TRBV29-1,CSVARASSYNEQFF
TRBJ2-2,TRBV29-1,CSVSNARGTGELFF
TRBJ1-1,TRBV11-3,CASGSGSSRAFF
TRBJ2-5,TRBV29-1,CSVGPGGETQYF
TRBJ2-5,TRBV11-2,CASSPRTFAQETQYF
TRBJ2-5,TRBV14,CASSQGWQTQYF
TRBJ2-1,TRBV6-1,CASSGGSYNEQFF
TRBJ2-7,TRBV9,CASSRGIDEQYF
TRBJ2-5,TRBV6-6,CASSYAEETQYF
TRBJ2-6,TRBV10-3,CAIRAEGANVLTF
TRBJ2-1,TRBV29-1,CSVVGASNYNEQFF
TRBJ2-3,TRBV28,CASSPPTSGWDTQYF
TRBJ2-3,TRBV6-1,CASSAAGTDTQYF
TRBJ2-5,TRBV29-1,CSVVWGGETQYF
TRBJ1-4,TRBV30,CAWSVSGAREKLFF